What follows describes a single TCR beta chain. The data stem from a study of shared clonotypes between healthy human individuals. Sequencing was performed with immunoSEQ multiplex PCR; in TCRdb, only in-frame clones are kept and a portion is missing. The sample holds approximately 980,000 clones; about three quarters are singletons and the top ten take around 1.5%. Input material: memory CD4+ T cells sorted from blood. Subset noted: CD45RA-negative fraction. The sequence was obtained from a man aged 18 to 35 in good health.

The DNA of the CDR3 is TGTGCCAGCAGCTTACGAAAAACGGGTAGCACAGATACGCAGTATTTT. This encodes CASSLRKTGSTDTQYF. This sequence joins TRBV11-3 and TRBJ2-3; D not resolved. The ends were cut back, 2 bases at V and 0 bases at J, with 12 bases in the middle. The CDR3 extends over 16 amino acids. Germline CDR1 and CDR2: SGHNT and YENEEA.